This T cell receptor (beta chain) was profiled in a study of blood T cell repertoires in COVID-19 (dated by TCRdb to about 2020). Background for the entire study: Samples covering the acute and convalescent phases of COVID-19 were provided by collaborators in the United States, Italy and Spain. The material from the prospective study consisted of cDNA or gDNA derived from T cells, B-cell-depleted T cells, or PBMCs. Deeply sampled blood TCRbeta repertoires from subjects exposed to, actively infected with, or recovered from COVID-19 were included in the dataset. A freely available public database, intended as a resource for researchers studying the immune response to SARS-CoV-2, is where the repertoires were released. The samples were drawn from the first 160 participants of the ongoing ImmuneRACE study and from more than 1,000 subjects provided by 6 global collaborators. Nearly every sample came with metadata listing a de-identified subject ID, COVID-19 status, age in years and sex. HLA class I and class II types, where available, came from metadata supplied by the sample provider rather than from assay-based typing.

In the prospective study, participants were roughly 18 to 89 years old, resided in about two dozen geographic areas of the United States, and were enrolled through a virtual design. In the prospective study, participants were assigned to cohorts based on the clinical history participants reported in a screening survey and a study questionnaire. For ImmuneRACE Cohort 3, a participant was defined as recovered based on two consecutive negative NP/OP PCR tests, clearance by a healthcare professional, or resolution of symptoms. In the prospective study, mobile phlebotomists collected whole blood, serum and a nasopharyngeal or oropharyngeal swab from each participant. Additional blood draws and questionnaires over an approximately two-month period could optionally be provided by prospective study participants. Before DNA extraction, prospective study blood samples were shipped either frozen or at room temperature.

The immunoSEQ Assay, a bias-controlled multiplex PCR, was used to amplify TCRbeta CDR3 regions from genomic DNA. In the authors' own workflow: Nucleated cell counts per sample were estimated from amplification of reference gene primers within the assay. Sequence reads were collapsed and filtered to measure the absolute abundance of every unique TCRbeta CDR3 rearrangement. Productive Simpson clonality was computed per sample as the square root of Simpson's diversity index over productive rearrangements. In TCRdb, the immuneACCESS table is reduced to in-frame sequences with V and J assigned. These tables do not hold every clone; where another copy was compared, an unresolved V gene accounts for under half, and the others remain unexplained. V and J calls and clone size are as listed in that table; D and trimming were resolved from the DNA. The sample yields about 300,000 clones; approximately 85% were counted once. Around 2.2% of the sample rests with the top ten.

The CDR3 holds 14 amino acids from the cysteine to the phenylalanine. Just the 42-base CDR3 DNA is kept, in frame starting at base 1. Cut back by 4 bases and 2 bases, the V and J ends lie 11 bases apart. The germline V gene encodes CDR1 SNHLY and CDR2 FYNNEI. What the study reported, not specific to this receptor: How much clinical and demographic metadata was included differed by source and by participant, and the metadata was provided uncurated.

Concerning this clone itself: No antigen is known for it. Base quality data are lacking; no much larger clone is found one base away.

The sequence derives from a man younger than 40 who had recovered from COVID-19. Sample: PBMCs or T cells enriched from blood (not recorded which). The chain uses TRBV2 and TRBJ1-2, with the D gene not clear enough to name. Here is the DNA: TGTGCCAGCAGTGGGGAGGGAAAAAACTATGGCTACACCTTC. Its coded protein is CASSGEGKNYGYTF. Where the CDR3 stops, the reference TRBV2 and TRBJ1-2 genes take over; the full variable domain is EPEVTQTPSHQVTQMGQEVILRCVPISNHLYFYWYRQILGQKVEFLVSFYNNEISEKSEIFDDQFSVERPDGSNFTLKIRSTKLEDSAMYFCASSGEGKNYGYTFGSGTRLTVV.